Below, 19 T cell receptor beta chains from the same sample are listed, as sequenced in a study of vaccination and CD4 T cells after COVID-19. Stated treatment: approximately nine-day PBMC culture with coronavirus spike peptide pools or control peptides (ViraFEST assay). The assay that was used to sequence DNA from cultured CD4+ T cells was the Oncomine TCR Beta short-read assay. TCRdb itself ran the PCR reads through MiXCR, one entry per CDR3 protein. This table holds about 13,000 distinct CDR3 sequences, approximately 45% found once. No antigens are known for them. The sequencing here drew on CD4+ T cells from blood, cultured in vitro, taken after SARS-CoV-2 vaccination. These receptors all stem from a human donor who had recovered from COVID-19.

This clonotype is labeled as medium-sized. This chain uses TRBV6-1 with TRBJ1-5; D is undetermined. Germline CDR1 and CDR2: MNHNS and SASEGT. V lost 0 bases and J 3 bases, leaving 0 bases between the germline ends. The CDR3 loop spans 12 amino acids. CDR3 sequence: CASSEANQPQHF. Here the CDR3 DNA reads TGTGCCAGCAGTGAAGCCAATCAGCCCCAGCATTTT.

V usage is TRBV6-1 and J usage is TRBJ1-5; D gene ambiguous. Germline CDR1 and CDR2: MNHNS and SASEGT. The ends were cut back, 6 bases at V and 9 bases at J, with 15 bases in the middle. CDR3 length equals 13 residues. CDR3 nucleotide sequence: TGTGCCAGCAGCCTCGGGGTTCATGGGCCCCAGCATTTT. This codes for CASSLGVHGPQHF.

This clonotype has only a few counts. The CDR3 reads CASSEVSTTGNEQFF. DNA of the CDR3: TGTGCCAGCAGTGAAGTCTCGACTACCGGCAATGAGCAGTTCTTC. The chain combines TRBV6-1 with TRBJ2-1; D perhaps matches TRBD2 (5 bases). The germline V and J ends were trimmed by 1 base and 6 bases, with 13 bases remaining between them. CDR3 length: 15 residues. Germline V lookup: CDR1 MNHNS, CDR2 SASEGT.

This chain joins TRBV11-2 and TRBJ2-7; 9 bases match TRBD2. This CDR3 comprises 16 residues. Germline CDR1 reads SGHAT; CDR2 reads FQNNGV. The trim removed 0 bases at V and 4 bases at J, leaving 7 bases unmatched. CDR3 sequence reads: CASSLDGPSGTYEQYF. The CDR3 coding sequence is TGTGCCAGCAGCTTAGATGGGCCTAGCGGGACGTACGAGCAGTACTTC.

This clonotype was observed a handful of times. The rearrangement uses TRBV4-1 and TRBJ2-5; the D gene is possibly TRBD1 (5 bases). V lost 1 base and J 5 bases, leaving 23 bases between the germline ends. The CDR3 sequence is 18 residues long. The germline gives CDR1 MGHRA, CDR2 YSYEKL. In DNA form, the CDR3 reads TGCGCCAGCAGCCAAGTATCTCTAGGGGCCTCGTCGAAGGAGACCCAGTACTTC. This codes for CASSQVSLGASSKETQYF.

The CDR3 nucleotides are TGTGCCAGCAGTTACTCTCGGAGGGCGGGCACTGAAGCTTTCTTT. Encoded protein: CASSYSRRAGTEAFF. The chain combines TRBV6-5 with TRBJ1-1; unclear D gene. Germline V lookup: CDR1 MNHEY, CDR2 SVGAGI. V was trimmed by 0 bases and J by 4 bases, leaving 12 bases between them. This CDR3 spans 15 amino acids.

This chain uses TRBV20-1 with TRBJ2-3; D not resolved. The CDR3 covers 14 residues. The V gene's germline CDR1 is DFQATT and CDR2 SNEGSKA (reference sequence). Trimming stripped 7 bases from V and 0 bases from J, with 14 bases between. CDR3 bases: TGCAGTGTGAGAGGTTACTATAGCACAGATACGCAGTATTTT. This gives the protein CSVRGYYSTDTQYF.

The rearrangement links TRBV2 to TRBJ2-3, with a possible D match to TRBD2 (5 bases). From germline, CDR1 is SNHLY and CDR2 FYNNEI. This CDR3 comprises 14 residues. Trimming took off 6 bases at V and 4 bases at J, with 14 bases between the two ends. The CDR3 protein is CASRNGLASDTQYF. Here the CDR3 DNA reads TGTGCCAGCAGAAACGGCCTAGCATCAGATACGCAGTATTTT.

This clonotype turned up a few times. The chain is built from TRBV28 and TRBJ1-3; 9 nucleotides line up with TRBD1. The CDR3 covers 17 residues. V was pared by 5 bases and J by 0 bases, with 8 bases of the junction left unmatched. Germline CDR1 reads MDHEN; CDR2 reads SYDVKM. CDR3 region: CASSRPGQGHSGNTIYF. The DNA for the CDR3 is TGTGCCAGCAGTAGACCGGGACAGGGACACTCTGGAAACACCATATATTTT.

The CDR3 region has the DNA TGTGCCACCAGTGATCGCCCAGGGGGTGCCCAGGACGATGAGCAGTTCTTC. The encoded protein is CATSDRPGGAQDDEQFF. The V and J genes are TRBV24-1 and TRBJ2-1, with TRBD1 matching over 7 bases. The CDR3 loop spans 17 amino acids. After removal of 3 bases from V and 8 bases from J, the junction contained 15 bases not matched to a gene. CDR1 is KGHDR and CDR2 is SFDVKD in the germline V gene.

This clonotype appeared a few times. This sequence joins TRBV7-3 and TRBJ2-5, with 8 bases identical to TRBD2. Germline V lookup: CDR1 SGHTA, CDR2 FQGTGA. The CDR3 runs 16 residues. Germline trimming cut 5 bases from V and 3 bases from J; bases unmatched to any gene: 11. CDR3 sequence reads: CASSSGPRGAKETQYF. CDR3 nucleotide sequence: TGTGCCAGCAGCAGTGGGCCGCGGGGGGCGAAAGAGACCCAGTACTTC.

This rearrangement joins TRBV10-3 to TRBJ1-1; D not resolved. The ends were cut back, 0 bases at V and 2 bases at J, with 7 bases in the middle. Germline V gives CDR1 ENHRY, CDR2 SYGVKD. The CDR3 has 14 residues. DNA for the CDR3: TGTGCCATCAGTGAGTCGCCCGTTAACACTGAAGCTTTCTTT. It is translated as CAISESPVNTEAFF.

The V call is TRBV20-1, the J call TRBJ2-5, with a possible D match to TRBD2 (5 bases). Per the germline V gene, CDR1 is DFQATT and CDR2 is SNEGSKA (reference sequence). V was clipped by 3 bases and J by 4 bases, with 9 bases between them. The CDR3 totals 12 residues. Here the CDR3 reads CSASLAGETQYF. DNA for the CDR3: TGCAGTGCTAGCCTAGCCGGAGAGACCCAGTACTTC.

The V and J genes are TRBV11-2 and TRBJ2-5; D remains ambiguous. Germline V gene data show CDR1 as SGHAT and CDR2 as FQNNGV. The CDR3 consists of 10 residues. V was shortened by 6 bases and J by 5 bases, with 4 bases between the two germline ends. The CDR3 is CASSQETQYF. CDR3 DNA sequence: TGTGCCAGCAGTCAGGAGACCCAGTACTTC.

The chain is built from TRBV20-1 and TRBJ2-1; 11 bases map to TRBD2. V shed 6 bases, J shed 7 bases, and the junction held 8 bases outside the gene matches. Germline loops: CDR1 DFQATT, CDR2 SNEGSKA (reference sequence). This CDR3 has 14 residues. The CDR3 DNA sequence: TGCAGTGCCACACTAGCGGGAGAAGCAAATGAGCAGTTCTTC. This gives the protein CSATLAGEANEQFF.

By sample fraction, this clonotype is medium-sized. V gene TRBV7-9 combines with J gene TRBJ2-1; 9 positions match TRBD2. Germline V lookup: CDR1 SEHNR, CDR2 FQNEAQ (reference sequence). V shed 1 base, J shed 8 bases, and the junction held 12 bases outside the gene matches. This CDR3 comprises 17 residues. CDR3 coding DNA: TGTGCCAGCAGCTTAGGAATGACTAGCGGATTAGCGGATGAGCAGTTCTTC. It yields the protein CASSLGMTSGLADEQFF.

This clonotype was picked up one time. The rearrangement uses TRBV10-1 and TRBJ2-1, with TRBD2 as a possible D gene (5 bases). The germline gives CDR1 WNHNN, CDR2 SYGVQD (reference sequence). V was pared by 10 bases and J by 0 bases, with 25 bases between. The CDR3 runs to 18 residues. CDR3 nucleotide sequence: TGCGCCACCTATGGTCGGGGTGCGTGCTTGAGCTCCTACAATGAGCAGTTCTTC. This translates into CATYGRGACLSSYNEQFF.

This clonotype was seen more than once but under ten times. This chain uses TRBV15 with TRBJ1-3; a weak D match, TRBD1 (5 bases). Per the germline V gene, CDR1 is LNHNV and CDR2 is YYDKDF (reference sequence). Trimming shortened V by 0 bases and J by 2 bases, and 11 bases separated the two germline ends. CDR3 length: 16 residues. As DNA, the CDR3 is TGTGCCACCAGCAGAGAGGGTTGGGGGGCTGGAAACACCATATATTTT. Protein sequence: CATSREGWGAGNTIYF.

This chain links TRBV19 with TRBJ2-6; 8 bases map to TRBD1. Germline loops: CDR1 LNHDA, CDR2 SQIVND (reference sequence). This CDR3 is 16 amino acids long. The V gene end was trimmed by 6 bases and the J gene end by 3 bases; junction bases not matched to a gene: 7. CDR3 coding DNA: TGTGCCAGTAGCCCAGGACAGGGTAATGGGGCCAACGTCCTGACTTTC. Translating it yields CASSPGQGNGANVLTF.